The T cell receptor (beta chain) described here comes from a study of neurological immune-mediated disorders. In its sample, this clonotype was seen many times. Its antigen is currently unknown. Germline CDR1 is MNHEY and CDR2 is SVGEGT. Trimming removed 4 bases at V and 8 bases at J, with 17 bases between. CDR3 size: 15 residues. The cDNA was generated through 5'RACE incorporating 10-nucleotide random UMIs. MiXCR, applied by TCRdb to the 5' RACE reads, yields one record per CDR3 protein. The sample consists of under 100,000 distinct CDR3 sequences, 4.3% of them appearing once. Study-level findings and limits: None of the CDR3 amino acid sequences of expanded clones recurred across subjects, suggesting private repertoires in all groups. On phylogenetic grouping, the repertoires of 18 of 34 multiple sclerosis patients fell within one related-CDR3 cluster, constituting a possible signature. In HTLV-1-associated myelopathy, TCR clonal expansion was greatest, and in multiple sclerosis it was least, below healthy controls.

Time point indicated: longitudinal time-point 3. The chain is built from TRBV6-2 or TRBV6-3 and TRBJ1-4; D is perhaps TRBD1 (5 bases). The sample was PBMCs. The receptor comes from a woman aged 60-70 years with multiple sclerosis. The CDR3 DNA follows: TGTGCCAGCAGTTTGGGGGTTGGCTATTCGGAAAAACTGTTTTTT. This codes for CASSLGVGYSEKLFF.